This TCR beta chain was sequenced for a study of spatial heterogeneity in lung cancer. General observations from the study: The authors estimated that approximately 7.3% of tumor T cells were covered for alpha chains and roughly 14% for beta chains. Expanded intratumoral alpha and beta TCR counts tracked tumor mutation counts.

The sample holds many counts of this clonotype. As yet, its antigen is unknown. The time point denotes: sample taken at primary tumor resection. Samples were obtained from approximately 76 donors, all untreated early-stage non-small cell lung cancer patients. On each TCR cDNA molecule, a unique molecular identifier was present. TCRdb redid the calling of the 5' RACE reads with MiXCR, one entry per CDR3 protein. The sample includes just over 8,000 distinct CDR3 sequences, over 7.5% of them seen just once. The CDR3 spans 14 residues. Germline lookup yields CDR1 SGHDT and CDR2 YYEEEE. V was clipped by 1 base and J by 7 bases, with 14 bases between them.

The material was lung tumor tissue, obtained at surgery. The source of this sequence is a male donor with early-stage non-small cell lung cancer. The chain recombines TRBV5-6 with TRBJ1-1; D is perhaps TRBD1 (6 bases). Here the CDR3 DNA reads TGTGCCAGCAGCTTGTCCAGGGGAGGGAGTGAAGCTTTCTTT. This gives the protein CASSLSRGGSEAFF.